These 25 T cell receptor beta chains were sequenced from one sample in a study of blood T cell repertoires in COVID-19. Only in-frame clones appear in the TCRdb table, and some are missing; sequencing was by immunoSEQ multiplex PCR. The table lists roughly 360,000 clones, about 87% of them singletons. The material sequenced was PBMCs or T cells enriched from blood (not recorded which). The receptor source for this set is a man aged 25 to 40 who had recovered from COVID-19.

The table lists this clone with a count of one. The chain has TRBV11-2 and TRBJ2-1; the D gene is possibly TRBD1 (6 bases). The CDR3 covers 14 residues. The ends were cut back, 4 bases at V and 6 bases at J, with 13 bases in the middle. Germline assignment: CDR1 SGHAT and CDR2 FQNNGV. The CDR3 DNA sequence: TGTGCCAGCAGCTGGACAGTTGGCGGCAATGAGCAGTTCTTC. This translates into CASSWTVGGNEQFF.

This chain links TRBV3-1 (or the pseudogene TRBV3-2) with TRBJ1-1, with a weak D call TRBD1 (6 bases). The germline CDR1 and CDR2 sequences are LGHDT and YNNKEL (reference sequence). The CDR3 is 16 residues long. The V end lost 3 bases, the J end lost 0 bases, and 14 bases lay between the germline ends. In DNA, the CDR3 is TGTGCCAGCAGCCAGAGCTTAGGGGGTATGAACACTGAAGCTTTCTTT. This codes for CASSQSLGGMNTEAFF.

The V gene is TRBV29-1, the J gene TRBJ2-1, with 8 positions matching TRBD1. The V gene end was trimmed by 0 bases and the J gene end by 5 bases; junction bases not matched to a gene: 9. CDR1 is SQVTM, CDR2 ANQGSEA, per germline. CDR3 length: 16 amino acids. The CDR3 is CSVEDQSRGRHNEQFF. The CDR3 region has the DNA TGCAGCGTTGAAGATCAGAGCAGGGGGCGTCACAATGAGCAGTTCTTC.

This chain links TRBV12-3 or TRBV12-4 with TRBJ1-2, with unresolved D. Trimming took 7 bases from V and 0 from J, leaving 6 bases between them. CDR3 length equals 12 residues. As DNA, the CDR3 is TGTGCCAGCACAGAGGCTAACTATGGCTACACCTTC. Translation: CASTEANYGYTF.

The chain links TRBV19 to TRBJ2-1; 7 nucleotides line up with TRBD1. The length of the CDR3 is 15 residues. Trimming removed 7 bases from V and 0 bases from J; junction bases left unmatched: 6. Germline lookup yields CDR1 LNHDA and CDR2 SQIVND (reference sequence). CDR3 nucleotides: TGTGCCAGTACTCCGACAGGGCACTCCTACAATGAGCAGTTCTTC. Translated, it gives CASTPTGHSYNEQFF.

The chain uses TRBV30 and TRBJ2-3; 8 positions match TRBD2. The CDR3 has 15 residues. V gave up 1 base and J gave up 1 base; unmatched junction bases: 4. The germline V gene has CDR1 GTSNPN and CDR2 SVGIG (reference sequence). CDR3 nucleotide sequence: TGTGCCTGGAGTGCCGGGGGGGCTGGCACAGATACGCAGTATTTT. It is translated as CAWSAGGAGTDTQYF.

The CDR3 coding sequence is TGTGCCAGTAGCCTCGGGGGGGCCACGGCGAATAATCAGCCCCAGCATTTT. Its translation: CASSLGGATANNQPQHF. J is TRBJ1-5 and V is TRBV19; tentative D call: TRBD1 (6 bases). V lost 6 bases, J lost 4 bases, and 22 bases lay in between. The V gene's germline CDR1 is LNHDA and CDR2 SQIVND (reference sequence). CDR3 size: 17 residues. Filled out from reference TRBV19 and TRBJ1-5, the complete variable domain reads DGGITQSPKYLFRKEGQNVTLSCEQNLNHDAMYWYRQDPGQGLRLIYYSQIVNDFQKGDIAEGYSVSREKKESFPLTVTSAQKNPTAFYLCASSLGGATANNQPQHFGDGTRLSIL.

The chain recombines TRBV4-1 with TRBJ2-3, with unresolved D. Germline CDR1 MGHRA, CDR2 YSYEKL. The V end lost 4 bases, the J end lost 6 bases, and 11 bases lay between the germline ends. CDR3 length equals 13 residues. The CDR3 nucleotides are TGCGCCAGCAGCCTCTTATATCTGGATACGCAGTATTTT. Encoded protein: CASSLLYLDTQYF.

Here the CDR3 reads CASSPGQVTGELFF. The CDR3 nucleotides read TGTGCCAGCTCCCCGGGACAGGTCACCGGGGAGCTGTTTTTT. The V and J genes are TRBV7-9 and TRBJ2-2, with 8 bases lining up with TRBD1. CDR1 is SEHNR and CDR2 is FQNEAQ in the germline V gene (reference sequence). The CDR3 totals 14 residues. Trimming cost V 8 bases and J 4 bases; bases outside gene matches: 6. Full variable domain (remainder filled in from reference TRBV7-9 and TRBJ2-2): DTGVSQNPRHKITKRGQNVTFRCDPISEHNRLYWYRQTLGQGPEFLTYFQNEAQLEKSRLLSDRFSAERPKGSFSTLEIQRTEQGDSAMYLCASSPGQVTGELFFGEGSRLTVL.

The CDR3 protein is CASSLRQEPTNYGYTF. Here the CDR3 DNA reads TGTGCCAGCAGCTTAAGACAGGAACCGACTAACTATGGCTACACCTTC. The rearrangement joins TRBV11-1 to TRBJ1-2, with D possibly TRBD1 on 6 matching bases. The CDR3 contains 16 residues. V was shortened by 2 bases and J by 0 bases, with 13 bases between the two germline ends. Germline lookup yields CDR1 SGHAT and CDR2 FQDESV (reference sequence).

V and J are TRBV27 and TRBJ1-6; 8 nucleotides match TRBD1. The CDR3 has 17 residues. Germline CDR1 and CDR2: MNHEY and SMNVEV (reference sequence). Trimming removed 5 bases from V and 7 bases from J; junction bases left unmatched: 13. The CDR3 coding sequence is TGTGCCAGCAGTCGGATCTCGGTAGGACAGGGCAATTCACCCCTCCACTTT. Translated: CASSRISVGQGNSPLHF.

The table lists this clone with a few counts. V gene TRBV7-8 combines with J gene TRBJ1-5; 7 nucleotides match TRBD1. J lost 0 bases, V lost 5 bases, and 7 bases had no gene match. Germline lookup yields CDR1 SGHVS and CDR2 FQNEAQ. The CDR3 spans 16 residues. The CDR3 protein is CASSPQGQSSNQPQHF. The CDR3 region has the DNA TGTGCCAGCAGCCCACAGGGACAGAGTAGCAATCAGCCCCAGCATTTT.

This chain uses TRBV11-2 with TRBJ2-2, with TRBD2 identical over 11 bases. CDR3 length equals 18 residues. After removal of 5 bases from V and 0 bases from J, the junction contained 8 bases not matched to a gene. Germline loops: CDR1 SGHAT, CDR2 FQNNGV. Here the CDR3 reads CASSHRLAGNSNTGELFF. In DNA, the CDR3 is TGTGCCAGCAGCCATAGACTAGCGGGGAATTCGAACACCGGGGAGCTGTTTTTT.

This clone showed up just a few times. The chain is built from TRBV12-3 or TRBV12-4 and TRBJ2-3; the D is unclear. V dropped 6 bases and J dropped 7 bases, with 11 bases sitting between them. The length of the CDR3 is 12 residues. CDR3 DNA sequence: TGTGCCAGCAGCCAAAGCGCGAATACGCAGTATTTT. Its translation is CASSQSANTQYF.

The chain carries TRBV6-5 and TRBJ1-5; D not certain. The CDR3 has 13 residues. V dropped 6 bases and J dropped 7 bases, with 13 bases sitting between them. Germline values: CDR1 MNHEY, CDR2 SVGAGI. CDR3 DNA: TGTGCCAGCAGCCCCTCGCCCCAGCAGCCCCAGCATTTT. It yields the protein CASSPSPQQPQHF.

The chain carries TRBV7-9 and TRBJ1-2; D possibly corresponds to TRBD1 (5 bases). Germline V lookup: CDR1 SEHNR, CDR2 FQNEAQ (reference sequence). There are 15 residues in the CDR3. Trimming took off 5 bases at V and 4 bases at J, with 17 bases between the two ends. CDR3 DNA: TGTGCCAGCAGCCCCCGGCAGGGAGGCAGCTATGGCTACACCTTC. Its protein product is CASSPRQGGSYGYTF.

In its sample, this clone was seen once. The J gene is TRBJ1-6, the V gene TRBV3-1 (or the pseudogene TRBV3-2); 7 nucleotides line up with TRBD1. CDR3 length: 15 residues. The trim removed 0 bases at V and 6 bases at J, leaving 2 bases unmatched. Germline V gene lookup returns CDR1 LGHDT and CDR2 YNNKEL (reference sequence). The chain's CDR3 is CASSQEPGGNSPLHF. The DNA of the CDR3 is TGTGCCAGCAGCCAAGAGCCAGGGGGTAATTCACCCCTCCACTTT.

Here the CDR3 DNA reads TGTGCCAGCAGCCGTAGGGGGGGCGTTGAAGAGACCCAGTACTTC. Amino acid sequence: CASSRRGGVEETQYF. This chain joins TRBV7-6 and TRBJ2-5; possibly TRBD2 for D (7 bases). From germline, CDR1 is SGHVS and CDR2 FNYEAQ. The CDR3 has 15 residues. Trimming took 5 bases from V and 3 from J, leaving 16 bases between them.

This chain uses TRBV10-3 with TRBJ1-6, with unresolved D. The germline V and J ends were trimmed by 6 bases and 9 bases, with 15 bases remaining between them. CDR1 and CDR2 (germline): ENHRY, SYGVKD. This CDR3 has 14 amino acids. Written as DNA, the CDR3 is TGTGCCATCAGCGGAACAGAGAAGAGTTCACCCCTCCACTTT. Its translation is CAISGTEKSSPLHF.

This clone has more than one count but fewer than ten. The V and J genes are TRBV6-5 and TRBJ2-1; 8 nucleotides align to TRBD2. The V and J ends lost 2 bases and 9 bases, in that order; junction bases with no gene match: 9. CDR1 MNHEY and CDR2 SVGAGI come from the germline V gene. This CDR3 contains 15 residues. The CDR3 DNA sequence: TGTGCCAGCAGTTACACCCCTCCTCTAGCGGGTGAGCAGTTCTTC. Translated: CASSYTPPLAGEQFF.

V usage is TRBV20-1 and J usage is TRBJ2-7, with D possibly TRBD1 on 6 matching bases. CDR3 length: 14 residues. Germline V gene data show CDR1 as DFQATT and CDR2 as SNEGSKA (reference sequence). The V and J ends lost 3 bases and 5 bases respectively, with 17 bases between them. The chain's CDR3 is CSASLTGGLNEQYF. For the CDR3, the DNA is TGCAGTGCTAGTTTGACAGGCGGACTTAACGAGCAGTACTTC.

This chain connects TRBV30 to TRBJ1-1; D might be TRBD1 (6 bases). CDR1 is GTSNPN and CDR2 is SVGIG in the germline V gene (reference sequence). This CDR3 is 15 amino acids long. Trimming removed 4 bases from V and 5 bases from J, with 20 bases in between. CDR3 coding DNA: TGTGCCTGGACCTTGGTGGGGGCGGCGCGGACTGAAGCTTTCTTT. Its translation: CAWTLVGAARTEAFF.

This clone turned up a few times. The rearrangement uses TRBV5-4 and TRBJ1-2, with 9 bases that match TRBD1. This CDR3 has 16 residues. Germline assignment: CDR1 SGHNT and CDR2 YYREEE (reference sequence). V was pared by 1 base and J by 1 base, with 5 bases of the junction left unmatched. The CDR3 spells CASSLLGQGYNYGYTF. The CDR3, as DNA: TGTGCCAGCAGCTTGCTGGGACAGGGTTATAACTATGGCTACACCTTC. The full variable domain, completed using reference TRBV5-4 and TRBJ1-2, is ETGVTQSPTHLIKTRGQQVTLRCSSQSGHNTVSWYQQALGQGPQFIFQYYREEENGRGNFPPRFSGLQFPNYSSELNVNALELDDSALYLCASSLLGQGYNYGYTFGSGTRLTVV.

CDR3 protein: CASSSLAGHSSTDTQYF. CDR3 nucleotides: TGTGCCAGCAGTTCTCTAGCGGGGCATTCTAGCACAGATACGCAGTATTTT. The gene calls are TRBV6-2 or TRBV6-3 and TRBJ2-3; 9 bases line up with TRBD2. V lost 4 bases and J lost 0; bases outside the gene matches: 8. The germline V gene encodes CDR1 MNHEY and CDR2 SVGEGT. The length of the CDR3 is 17 residues.

This clone is a singleton in its sample. This chain links TRBV5-1 with TRBJ2-6; D not certain. This CDR3 comprises 16 residues. V was trimmed by 4 bases and J by 1 base, leaving 12 bases between them. Germline V gives CDR1 SGHRS, CDR2 YFSETQ. This CDR3 reads CASSPYLSSGANVLTF. In DNA form, the CDR3 reads TGCGCCAGCAGCCCGTACTTGAGTTCTGGGGCCAACGTCCTGACTTTC. Complete variable domain (other parts from reference TRBV5-1 and TRBJ2-6): KAGVTQTPRYLIKTRGQQVTLSCSPISGHRSVSWYQQTPGQGLQFLFEYFSETQRNKGNFPGRFSGRQFSNSRSEMNVSTLELGDSALYLCASSPYLSSGANVLTFGAGSRLTVL.